The rows below give T cell receptor beta chains drawn from one sample of a study of T cells in localized non-small cell lung cancer. Data came from immunoSEQ multiplex PCR; TCRdb stores just in-frame clones and leaves some out. The repertoire holds under 30,000 clones, with 80% to 90% as singletons. The sample consisted of peripheral blood, taken before any cancer treatment. The receptors come from a woman aged 35 to 69 with stage I lung adenocarcinoma. Each CDR3 is given with its conserved first and last residue.

j_call: TRBJ2-7
v_call: TRBV11-2
cdr3_aa: CASSFGPGTYEQYF

j_call: TRBJ1-3
v_call: TRBV28
cdr3_aa: CASSGQAGSGNTIYF

j_call: TRBJ1-3
v_call: TRBV10-3
cdr3_aa: CATAGYSWAGNTIYF

j_call: TRBJ2-7
v_call: TRBV5-4
cdr3_aa: CASSLTTGTQEQYF

j_call: TRBJ2-1
v_call: TRBV29-1
cdr3_aa: CSVVRLAGNEQFF

j_call: TRBJ2-5
v_call: TRBV10-2
cdr3_aa: CASGSGRVETQYF

j_call: TRBJ2-3
v_call: TRBV7-2
cdr3_aa: CASSLAAATYTDTQYF

j_call: TRBJ1-5
v_call: TRBV27
cdr3_aa: CASSSLTGRGRGLSNQPQHF

j_call: TRBJ1-4
v_call: TRBV5-1
cdr3_aa: CASSRPGQGNEKLFF

j_call: TRBJ2-3
v_call: TRBV18
cdr3_aa: CASSPEPGLATDTQYF

j_call: TRBJ1-5
v_call: TRBV19
cdr3_aa: CASSIQGLFQPQHF

j_call: TRBJ2-1
v_call: TRBV2
cdr3_aa: CASSETSDSYNEQFF

j_call: TRBJ1-5
v_call: TRBV28
cdr3_aa: CASSLPAGLGSNQPQHF

j_call: TRBJ2-3
v_call: TRBV27
cdr3_aa: CASSLLVRGRDTQYF

j_call: TRBJ1-6
v_call: TRBV6-5
cdr3_aa: CASTRQGAGTSPLHF